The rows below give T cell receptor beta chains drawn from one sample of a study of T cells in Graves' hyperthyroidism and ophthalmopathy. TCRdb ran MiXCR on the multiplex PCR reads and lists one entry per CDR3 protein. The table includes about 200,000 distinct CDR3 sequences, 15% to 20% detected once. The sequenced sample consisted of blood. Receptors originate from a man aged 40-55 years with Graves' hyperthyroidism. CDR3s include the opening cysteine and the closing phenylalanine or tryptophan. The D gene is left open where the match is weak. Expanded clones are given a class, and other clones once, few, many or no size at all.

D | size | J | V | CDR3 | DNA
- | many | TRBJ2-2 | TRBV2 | CASSRTQNTGELFF | TGTGCCAGCAGTCGTACACAGAACACCGGGGAGCTGTTTTTT
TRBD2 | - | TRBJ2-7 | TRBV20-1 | CSARGTSGGTYEQYF | TGCAGTGCTAGAGGGACTAGCGGGGGAACCTACGAGCAGTACTTC
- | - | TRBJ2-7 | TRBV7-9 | CASAQGRGDYEQYF | TGTGCCAGCGCACAGGGTCGGGGGGACTACGAGCAGTACTTC
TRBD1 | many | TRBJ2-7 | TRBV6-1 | CASRSARNRGQQYF | TGTGCCAGCAGATCTGCCCGGAACAGGGGGCAGCAGTACTTC
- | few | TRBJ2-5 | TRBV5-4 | CASSLVPGAEETQYF | TGTGCCAGCAGCTTGGTTCCGGGGGCGGAAGAGACCCAGTACTTC
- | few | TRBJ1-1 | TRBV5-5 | CASSFSGTGTAEAFF | TGTGCCAGCAGCTTCTCTGGGACGGGGACGGCTGAAGCTTTCTTT
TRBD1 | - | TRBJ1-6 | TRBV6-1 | CASRRGFNSPLHF | TGTGCCAGCCGCAGGGGGTTTAATTCACCCCTCCACTTT
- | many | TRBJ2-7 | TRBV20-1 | CSGRGVSSYEQYF | TGCAGTGGGAGGGGGGTCAGCTCCTACGAGCAGTACTTC
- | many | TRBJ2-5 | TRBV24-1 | CATSDPKKGETQYF | TGTGCCACCAGTGATCCAAAGAAGGGAGAGACCCAGTACTTC
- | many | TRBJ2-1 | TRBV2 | CASSPSANEQFF | TGTGCCAGCAGTCCTTCGGCCAATGAGCAGTTCTTC
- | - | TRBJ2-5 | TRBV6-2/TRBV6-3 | CASSYSRKETQYF | TGTGCCAGCAGTTACTCGAGGAAAGAGACCCAGTACTTC
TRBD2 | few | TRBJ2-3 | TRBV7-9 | CASSLGRGDLTDTQYF | TGTGCCAGCAGCTTAGGGCGGGGGGACCTCACAGATACGCAGTATTTT
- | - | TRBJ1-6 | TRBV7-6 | CASSRGGANSPLHF | TGTGCCAGCAGCCGAGGGGGGGCTAATTCACCCCTCCACTTT
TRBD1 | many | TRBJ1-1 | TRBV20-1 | CSATGGLVSAFF | TGCAGTGCAACAGGGGGCTTAGTATCGGCTTTCTTT
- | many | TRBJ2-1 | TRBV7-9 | CASSSSRASSSYNEQFF | TGTGCCAGCAGCTCTTCGAGGGCTTCGAGCTCCTACAATGAGCAGTTCTTC
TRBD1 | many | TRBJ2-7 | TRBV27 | CASSLSGTDFYEQYF | TGTGCCAGCAGTTTATCCGGGACAGATTTCTACGAGCAGTACTTC
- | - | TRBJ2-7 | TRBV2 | CASNPKAYEQYF | TGTGCCAGCAATCCTAAAGCCTACGAGCAGTACTTC
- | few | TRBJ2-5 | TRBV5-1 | CASSLHASQETQYF | TGCGCCAGCAGCTTGCACGCAAGCCAAGAGACCCAGTACTTC
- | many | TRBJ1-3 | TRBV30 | CAWSVPGASGNTIYF | TGTGCCTGGAGTGTCCCAGGGGCCTCTGGAAACACCATATATTTT
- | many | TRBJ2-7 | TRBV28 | CASSLRPGSEQYF | TGTGCCAGCAGTTTACGTCCAGGGTCCGAGCAGTACTTC
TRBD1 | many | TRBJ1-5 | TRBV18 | CASSPTGEFSNQPQHF | TGTGCCAGCTCACCTACAGGGGAGTTTAGCAATCAGCCCCAGCATTTT
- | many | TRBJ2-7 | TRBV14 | CASSQFVYEQYF | TGTGCCAGCAGCCAATTCGTTTACGAGCAGTACTTC
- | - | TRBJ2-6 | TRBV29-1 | CSVASPGANVLTF | TGCAGCGTGGCGTCTCCTGGGGCCAACGTCCTGACTTTC
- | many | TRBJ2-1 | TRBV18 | CASSLPRAMSYNEQFF | TGTGCCAGCTCACTGCCGAGAGCGATGTCCTACAATGAGCAGTTCTTC
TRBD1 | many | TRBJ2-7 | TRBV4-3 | CASSQDWGQGYEQYF | TGCGCCAGCAGCCAAGATTGGGGACAGGGATACGAGCAGTACTTC
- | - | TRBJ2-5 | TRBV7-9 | CASSQTGRETQYF | TGTGCCAGCAGCCAGACCGGAAGGGAGACCCAGTACTTC
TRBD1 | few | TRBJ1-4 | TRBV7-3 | CASSSRDRDCEKLFF | TGTGCCAGCAGCTCCCGGGACAGGGATTGTGAAAAACTGTTTTTT
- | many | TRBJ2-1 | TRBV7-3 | CASSIEGVGESYNEQFF | TGTGCCAGCAGTATAGAGGGGGTTGGGGAATCCTACAATGAGCAGTTCTTC
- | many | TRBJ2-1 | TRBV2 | CASSEAPGIEQFF | TGTGCCAGCAGTGAAGCGCCGGGAATCGAGCAGTTCTTC
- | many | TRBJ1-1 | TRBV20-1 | CSAPGVSLNTEAFF | TGCAGTGCTCCCGGGGTCTCCTTGAACACTGAAGCTTTCTTT